A selection of T cell receptor beta chains follows, all from one sample in a study of human T cells and chemical hapten exposure. Each CDR3 protein is one row after TCRdb ran MiXCR on the RACE reads. The data contain approximately 50,000 distinct CDR3 sequences, approximately 11% of them singletons. The material was whole blood, obtained in connection with sensitization to the hapten diphenylcyclopropenone (DPC). These receptors all come from a woman aged 40 to 50 with alopecia areata. Some clones in this sample may be carry-over from other donors' samples. CDR3s leave out the opening cysteine and the closing phenylalanine or tryptophan. Fields, in order: V gene, clone size, CDR3 protein. Expanded clones are given a class, and other clones once, few, many or no size at all.

V: TRBV12-5
size: NA
CDR3: ASGLVLAGGWETQY

V: TRBV30
size: many
CDR3: AWGPGDYGYT

V: TRBV3-1
size: NA
CDR3: ASSPGPYSYEQY

V: TRBV12-3/TRBV12-4
size: few
CDR3: ASRSPGTPETEAF

V: TRBV3-1
size: many
CDR3: ASSPKNQGGYGYT

V: TRBV7-2
size: few
CDR3: ASSLDVGPAMGYT

V: TRBV18
size: many
CDR3: ASSPSTQASNSPLH

V: TRBV6-2/TRBV6-3
size: few
CDR3: ATVSGVSAQY

V: TRBV4-2
size: NA
CDR3: ASSPVGAGGNTGELF

V: TRBV6-5
size: NA
CDR3: ASRFNEKLF